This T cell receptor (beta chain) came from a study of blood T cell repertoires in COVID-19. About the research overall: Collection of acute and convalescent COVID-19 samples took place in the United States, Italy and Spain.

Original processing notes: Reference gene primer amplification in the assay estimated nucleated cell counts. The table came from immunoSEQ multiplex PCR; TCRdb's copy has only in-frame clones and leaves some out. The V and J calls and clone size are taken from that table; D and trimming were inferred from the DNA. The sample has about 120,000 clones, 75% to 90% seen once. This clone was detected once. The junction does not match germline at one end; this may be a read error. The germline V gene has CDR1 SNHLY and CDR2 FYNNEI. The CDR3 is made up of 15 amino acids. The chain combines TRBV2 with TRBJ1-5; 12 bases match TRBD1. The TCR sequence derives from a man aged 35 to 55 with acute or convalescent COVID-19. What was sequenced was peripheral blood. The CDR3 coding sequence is TGTGCCAGCAGTGATGGGACAGGGGGCAAACAGCCCCAGCATTTT. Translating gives CASSDGTGGKQPQHF. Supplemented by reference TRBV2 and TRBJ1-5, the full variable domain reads EPEVTQTPSHQVTQMGQEVILRCVPISNHLYFYWYRQILGQKVEFLVSFYNNEISEKSEIFDDQFSVERPDGSNFTLKIRSTKLEDSAMYFCASSDGTGGKQPQHFGDGTRLSIL.